The 31 T cell receptor beta chains presented below share a single source sample, sequenced in a study of blood T cell repertoires in COVID-19. Generated by immunoSEQ multiplex PCR, the TCRdb table keeps only in-frame clones and is missing some. Of roughly 200,000 clones listed, roughly 89% are singletons. The sample comprised PBMCs or T cells enriched from blood (not recorded which). Receptors were obtained from a woman in her thirties or forties with acute COVID-19.

The chain joins TRBV7-2 to TRBJ2-2; 10 bases match TRBD1. CDR1 and CDR2 (germline): SGHTA, FQGNSA. The ends lost 6 bases at V and 4 bases at J; junction bases unmatched: 5. This CDR3 comprises 15 residues. In nucleotides, the CDR3 is TGTGCCAGCAGGTCCGGGACAGGGGTCACCGGGGAGCTGTTTTTT. Translating it yields CASRSGTGVTGELFF.

Here the CDR3 DNA reads TGTGCCAGCAGCTTAGGCGAGGCCCTAGATACGCAGTATTTT. Translated, it gives CASSLGEALDTQYF. The V and J genes are TRBV7-9 and TRBJ2-3; D is unclear. CDR1 is SEHNR and CDR2 is FQNEAQ in the germline V gene (reference sequence). Trimming shortened V by 1 base and J by 5 bases, and 10 bases separated the two germline ends. The CDR3 is 14 residues long.

This chain joins TRBV2 and TRBJ2-7; 9 bases align to TRBD2. Germline V gives CDR1 SNHLY, CDR2 FYNNEI. V was pared by 6 bases and J by 2 bases, with 8 bases of the junction left unmatched. The length of the CDR3 is 15 residues. The chain's CDR3 is CASSGAGGTTYEQYV. The CDR3 DNA follows: TGTGCCAGCAGCGGGGCGGGGGGGACTACCTACGAGCAGTACGTC.

The V and J genes are TRBV4-2 and TRBJ1-6; tentatively, D is TRBD1 (6 bases). This CDR3 contains 16 residues. From germline, CDR1 is LGHNA and CDR2 YNFKEQ. V was pared by 0 bases and J by 7 bases, with 13 bases between. The CDR3 DNA follows: TGTGCCAGCAGCCAAGAAGTGGGGCAGGGGAATTCACCCCTCCACTTT. Protein product: CASSQEVGQGNSPLHF.

Concerning this clone itself: Different DNA sequences within this sample yield the same CDR3. The chain employs TRBV3-1 (or the pseudogene TRBV3-2) and TRBJ1-3; no definite D call. There are 14 residues in the CDR3. Germline V CDR1 and CDR2: LGHDT, YNNKEL (reference sequence). V was shortened by 1 base and J by 1 base, with 5 bases between the two germline ends. CDR3 DNA sequence: TGTGCCAGCAGCCAAGCGGTTTCTGGAAACACCATATATTTT. It is translated as CASSQAVSGNTIYF.

This chain joins TRBV30 and TRBJ1-3; D gene unclear. The CDR3 length is 11 residues. The germline gives CDR1 GTSNPN, CDR2 SVGIG (reference sequence). Trimming left V 3 bases short and J 5 bases short, with 5 bases between. CDR3 residues: CAWRSRNTIYF. DNA of the CDR3: TGTGCCTGGAGATCCAGAAACACCATATATTTT.

The chain has TRBV5-1 and TRBJ1-6; TRBD1 aligns across 8 bases. The CDR3 loop spans 15 amino acids. Germline CDR1 and CDR2: SGHRS and YFSETQ. V lost 4 bases, J lost 3 bases, and 3 bases stayed unmatched. CDR3 sequence (DNA): TGCGCCAGCAGCGTAGGACAGGGCTATAATTCACCCCTCCACTTT. Translated, it gives CASSVGQGYNSPLHF.

This sequence joins TRBV2 and TRBJ1-1; TRBD1 aligns across 7 bases. CDR3 length equals 14 residues. The germline CDR1 and CDR2 sequences are SNHLY and FYNNEI. With V trimmed by 3 bases and J by 4 bases, 5 bases remained unmatched. CDR3 amino acids: CASSDRGGVTEAFF. In nucleotides, the CDR3 is TGTGCCAGCAGTGACCGAGGGGGCGTCACTGAAGCTTTCTTT.

The chain has TRBV7-3 and TRBJ1-1, with D uncertain. Germline CDR1 SGHTA, CDR2 FQGTGA. CDR3 length equals 13 residues. The ends were cut back, 4 bases at V and 0 bases at J, with 6 bases in the middle. CDR3 nucleotide sequence: TGTGCCAGCAGCTCGACACTGAACACTGAAGCTTTCTTT. Protein sequence: CASSSTLNTEAFF.

The chain has TRBV6-1 and TRBJ1-2, with D possibly matching TRBD1 (6 bases). Germline values: CDR1 MNHNS, CDR2 SASEGT. The ends were cut back, 3 bases at V and 2 bases at J, with 16 bases in the middle. The CDR3 is 16 amino acids. CDR3 nucleotide sequence: TGTGCCAGCAGTGACTGGGGGCAGGGAGAAAACTATGGCTACACCTTC. The encoded protein is CASSDWGQGENYGYTF.

J is TRBJ1-1 and V is TRBV6-1; 9 bases align to TRBD1. The germline V gene encodes CDR1 MNHNS and CDR2 SASEGT. The V and J ends lost 11 bases and 5 bases, in that order; junction bases with no gene match: 6. The CDR3 is 12 amino acids. As DNA, the CDR3 is TGTGCCTACGGGACAGGGACGACTGAAGCTTTCTTT. Translating gives CAYGTGTTEAFF.

The V gene is TRBV5-1, the J gene TRBJ1-1; D is unclear. The CDR3 runs to 14 residues. V was shortened by 0 bases and J by 5 bases, with 11 bases between the two germline ends. Germline CDR1 SGHRS, CDR2 YFSETQ. The CDR3: CASSLARPNTEAFF. As DNA, the CDR3 is TGCGCCAGCAGCTTGGCCCGTCCTAATACTGAAGCTTTCTTT.

The gene calls are TRBV2 and TRBJ1-2; TRBD1 aligns across 10 bases. Germline assignment: CDR1 SNHLY and CDR2 FYNNEI. The CDR3 has 16 amino acids. With 7 bases clipped from V and 2 bases from J, the junction kept 10 bases outside the gene matches. The CDR3 is CASTPLQTGGNYGYTF. The CDR3 DNA sequence: TGTGCCAGCACCCCCCTACAGACAGGGGGCAACTATGGCTACACCTTC.

The gene calls are TRBV2 and TRBJ1-5, with D perhaps TRBD1 (5 bases). This CDR3 is 16 amino acids long. V was pared by 7 bases and J by 3 bases, with 19 bases between. The germline gives CDR1 SNHLY, CDR2 FYNNEI. The CDR3 loop is CASIWDKGMVNQPQHF. The CDR3 coding sequence is TGTGCCAGCATATGGGATAAGGGGATGGTCAATCAGCCCCAGCATTTT.

The gene calls are TRBV2 and TRBJ1-3; tentative D call: TRBD1 (5 bases). Trimming removed 4 bases from V and 0 bases from J, with 10 bases in between. Germline CDR1 is SNHLY and CDR2 is FYNNEI. There are 15 residues in the CDR3. The CDR3 DNA sequence: TGTGCCAGCAGTGGGGGGGGACCCTCTGGAAACACCATATATTTT. It specifies CASSGGGPSGNTIYF. Drawing the rest from reference TRBV2 and TRBJ1-3, the complete variable domain is EPEVTQTPSHQVTQMGQEVILRCVPISNHLYFYWYRQILGQKVEFLVSFYNNEISEKSEIFDDQFSVERPDGSNFTLKIRSTKLEDSAMYFCASSGGGPSGNTIYFGEGSWLTVV.

This chain connects TRBV29-1 to TRBJ1-1; 11 bases fit TRBD1. CDR1 SQVTM and CDR2 ANQGSEA come from the germline V gene. This CDR3 region has 15 residues. With V trimmed by 4 bases and J by 4 bases, 8 bases remained unmatched. In nucleotides, the CDR3 is TGCAGCGTTGGGGGGACAGGGGGTCCCAGCACTGAAGCTTTCTTT. Translating it yields CSVGGTGGPSTEAFF.

The chain carries TRBV6-5 and TRBJ2-4; 8 nucleotides match TRBD1. The CDR3 covers 15 residues. Germline-derived CDR1 and CDR2 are MNHEY and SVGAGI. After removal of 4 bases from V and 1 base from J, the junction contained 3 bases not matched to a gene. The CDR3 here is CASSSNRGAKNIQYF. In nucleotides, the CDR3 is TGTGCCAGCAGTTCTAACAGGGGGGCCAAAAACATTCAGTACTTC.

This clone was counted a single time. The rearrangement uses TRBV5-6 and TRBJ1-2; possible D gene TRBD1, 5 bases. The CDR3 is made up of 15 amino acids. V was trimmed by 5 bases and J by 1 base, leaving 15 bases between them. In germline, CDR1 is SGHDT, CDR2 YYEEEE. In DNA, the CDR3 is TGTGCCAGCAGTTCAGCGCCCCAGGGTAACTATGGCTACACCTTC. Translation: CASSSAPQGNYGYTF.

CDR3 region: CASSPYTLNYGYTF. CDR3 bases: TGTGCCAGCAGCCCATACACCCTTAATTATGGCTACACCTTC. J is TRBJ1-2 and V is TRBV28; no clear D. CDR1 is MDHEN and CDR2 is SYDVKM in the germline V gene. Deletions cut 6 bases from V and 5 bases from J, with 16 bases between. This CDR3 comprises 14 residues.

The chain carries TRBV7-2 and TRBJ2-1; D is unresolved. The CDR3 is made up of 14 amino acids. The V end lost 6 bases, the J end lost 0 bases, and 9 bases lay between the germline ends. Germline assignment: CDR1 SGHTA and CDR2 FQGNSA. The CDR3 is CASSSKSSYNEQFF. The CDR3 DNA sequence: TGTGCCAGCAGTTCCAAGAGCTCCTACAATGAGCAGTTCTTC.

The rearrangement joins TRBV10-3 to TRBJ1-2, with D uncertain. Trimming shortened V by 0 bases and J by 11 bases, and 19 bases separated the two germline ends. From germline, CDR1 is ENHRY and CDR2 SYGVKD. The CDR3 is made up of 15 amino acids. CDR3: CAISESTPAGILYTF. The CDR3 DNA reads TGTGCCATCAGTGAGTCGACCCCGGCAGGAATTCTATACACCTTC.

The chain is built from TRBV6-5 and TRBJ2-3, with D perhaps TRBD2 (5 bases). The CDR3 runs 16 residues. Germline CDR1 and CDR2: MNHEY and SVGAGI. With 0 bases removed from V and 14 bases from J, the gap between germline ends came to 24 bases. The CDR3 protein is CASSYSIFQDGSDTYF. Written as DNA, the CDR3 is TGTGCCAGCAGTTACTCGATATTTCAGGACGGTAGCGATACGTATTTT.

The V gene is TRBV9, the J gene TRBJ1-2; 10 bases line up with TRBD1. Trimming at V came to 0 bases and at J to 6 bases, leaving 5 bases not matched to a gene. The CDR3 covers 15 residues. Germline V gene sequence: CDR1 SGDLS, CDR2 YYNGEE. The CDR3 reads CASSVALGQGDGYTF. DNA of the CDR3: TGTGCCAGCAGCGTAGCTCTAGGACAGGGGGATGGCTACACCTTC.

This chain links TRBV5-6 with TRBJ1-2; no clear D. V lost 1 base, J lost 2 bases, and 15 bases lay in between. CDR3 length: 16 amino acids. Germline V CDR1 and CDR2: SGHDT, YYEEEE. CDR3 region: CASSLWFEVFNYGYTF. CDR3 nucleotide sequence: TGTGCCAGCAGCTTGTGGTTTGAGGTATTCAACTATGGCTACACCTTC.

The chain links TRBV19 to TRBJ1-6; 7 nucleotides agree with TRBD1. V was clipped by 5 bases and J by 7 bases; unmatched bases: 5. There are 14 residues in the CDR3. Looked up from germline, CDR1 is LNHDA and CDR2 is SQIVND (reference sequence). The CDR3 DNA reads TGTGCCAGTAGTGGACAGGCCGAGAATTCACCCCTCCACTTT. Its protein is CASSGQAENSPLHF.

The genes are TRBV7-8 and TRBJ2-1; D ambiguous. Germline lookup yields CDR1 SGHVS and CDR2 FQNEAQ. The CDR3 extends over 12 amino acids. V lost 10 bases, J lost 8 bases, and 15 bases lay in between. The CDR3 DNA sequence: TGTGCCACGCGATACGGGTGGGATGAGCAGTTCTTC. Its translation is CATRYGWDEQFF.

The V and J genes are TRBV9 and TRBJ2-1, with TRBD2 matching 8 bases. CDR3 length equals 16 residues. V was pared by 1 base and J by 5 bases, with 8 bases of the junction left unmatched. Germline CDR1 reads SGDLS; CDR2 reads YYNGEE. CDR3 coding DNA: TGTGCCAGCAGCGTACCCACTGCGGGGGGAAACAATGAGCAGTTCTTC. This gives the protein CASSVPTAGGNNEQFF. Variable domain in full (rest from reference TRBV9 and TRBJ2-1): DSGVTQTPKHLITATGQRVTLRCSPRSGDLSVYWYQQSLDQGLQFLIQYYNGEERAKGNILERFSAQQFPDLHSELNLSSLELGDSALYFCASSVPTAGGNNEQFFGPGTRLTVL.

The gene calls are TRBV6-5 and TRBJ1-2, with TRBD1 matching over 9 bases. Trimming removed 6 bases from V and 4 bases from J; junction bases left unmatched: 9. CDR1 is MNHEY and CDR2 is SVGAGI in the germline V gene. CDR3 size: 15 residues. The CDR3 protein is CASRLGTGIGYGYTF. CDR3 DNA sequence: TGTGCCAGCAGACTCGGGACAGGGATCGGCTATGGCTACACCTTC.

V and J are TRBV27 and TRBJ1-3; 7 nucleotides match TRBD1. V shed 3 bases, J shed 5 bases, and the junction held 4 bases outside the gene matches. Germline V lookup: CDR1 MNHEY, CDR2 SMNVEV (reference sequence). This CDR3 has 14 amino acids. CDR3 DNA: TGTGCCAGCAGTTTGGACAGGAACAGAAACACCATATATTTT. This encodes CASSLDRNRNTIYF.

The chain recombines TRBV29-1 with TRBJ1-2; TRBD1 might be the D (6 bases). The CDR3 totals 12 residues. The germline CDR1 and CDR2 sequences are SQVTM and ANQGSEA. Trimming took 0 bases from V and 7 from J, leaving 9 bases between them. CDR3 residues: CSVEEGAGGYTF. The CDR3, as DNA: TGCAGCGTTGAAGAGGGGGCAGGTGGCTACACCTTC.

This sequence joins TRBV4-2 and TRBJ2-1; 9 bases match TRBD2. The junction had 9 bases not matched to a gene; V was cut back by 4 bases and J by 8 bases. CDR1 and CDR2 from the germline V gene are LGHNA and YNFKEQ. This CDR3 region has 15 residues. CDR3 sequence: CASSRGGANRDEQFF. CDR3 coding DNA: TGTGCCAGCAGCCGCGGGGGGGCCAATAGGGATGAGCAGTTCTTC.